The 5 T cell receptor beta chains below all came from one sample that was sequenced in a study of CD8+CD57+ T cells in acquired aplastic anemia. Patients chosen for sequencing had shown CD8+CD57+ cell expansion by flow cytometry. Investigators profiled TCR beta VDJ and CDR3 from genomic DNA template. TCRdb reanalysed the reads using MiXCR and keeps one entry per CDR3 protein. The table records fewer than 200,000 distinct CDR3 sequences, around 50% of them present only once. Sequencing used sorted CD4+, CD8+, or CD8+CD57+ T cells (not recorded which) from PBMCs. These receptors were obtained from a human donor with aplastic anemia.

This chain joins TRBV11-2 and TRBJ1-1; D remains unclear. CDR3 size: 14 residues. The V gene lost 0 bases and the J gene lost 4 bases, with 9 bases spanning the gap. The germline gives CDR1 SGHAT, CDR2 FQNNGV. In nucleotides, the CDR3 is TGTGCCAGCAGCTTAGAAGATCCAACCACTGAAGCTTTCTTT. It is translated as CASSLEDPTTEAFF.

The rearrangement uses TRBV29-1 and TRBJ1-2; D is unclear. Germline V gene data show CDR1 as SQVTM and CDR2 as ANQGSEA. The CDR3 consists of 13 residues. Between the trimmed V and J ends, which lost 1 base and 4 bases, there was a span of 10 bases. In DNA form, the CDR3 reads TGCAGCGTTGAAGGTTCGGAGATCTATGGCTACACCTTC. This gives the protein CSVEGSEIYGYTF.

Turning to this clonotype: A junction end diverges from the germline sequence, so it may reflect a read error. The J gene is TRBJ2-5, the V gene TRBV5-1, with a tentative D call TRBD1 (6 bases). Per germline, CDR1 SGHRS and CDR2 YFSETQ. The length of the CDR3 is 13 residues. The CDR3 loop reads CVSSQGQKGTQYF. In DNA, the CDR3 is TGCGTCAGCAGCCAAGGACAGAAAGGGACCCAGTACTTC.

In its sample, this clonotype was seen many times. V and J are TRBV5-1 and TRBJ2-3; TRBD2 aligns across 9 bases. The V segment lost 2 bases and the J segment 0 bases; nucleotides outside the gene matches: 4. The CDR3 extends over 16 amino acids. CDR1 SGHRS and CDR2 YFSETQ come from the germline V gene. The CDR3 reads CASSLGLATSTDTQYF. The CDR3, as DNA: TGCGCCAGCAGCTTAGGACTAGCGACGAGCACAGATACGCAGTATTTT.

The rearrangement joins TRBV2 to TRBJ2-7; D is ambiguous. Trimming cost V 1 base and J 3 bases, with 10 bases left between them. The CDR3 spans 14 residues. Germline V gene sequence: CDR1 SNHLY, CDR2 FYNNEI. For the CDR3, the DNA is TGTGCCAGCAGTGAAGGAAGCGTCCTCTACGAGCAGTACTTC. It translates to CASSEGSVLYEQYF.